This TCR beta chain was identified during a study of T-cell memory formation after mild COVID-19 (dated by TCRdb to the early 2020s). As for the study more broadly: TCR sequence clusters from the two donors were largely donor specific. Longitudinal TCRalpha and TCRbeta repertoire sequencing tracked T-cell clones expanding and contracting after mild COVID-19 in a couple of donors. Two young, previously healthy adult volunteers made up the cohort, one male and one female. Broader findings and caveats from the paper: Only two mild cases were covered by the study, and larger cohorts that include severe cases with pre-infection samples were considered necessary. Clones that contracted from day 15 to 85 showed balanced CD4/CD8 phenotypes, whereas a second wave of clones that expanded from day 15 to 37 leaned towards CD4+. Contracting CD4+ clones were located mainly in the CM and EM memory subsets, whereas CD8+ clones were found to be enriched in EMRA. Whether the second-wave clones peaking on day 37 were SARS-CoV-2 specific was not confirmed. Some responding clones were detected in pre-infection memory, which suggested that pre-existing cross-reactive memory T cells had joined the SARS-CoV-2 response.

The sample holds a few counts of this clonotype. This receptor's antigen is unknown. No base qualities exist here, and no much larger clone lies one base off it. Sequenced using an Illumina NovaSeq 6000. TCRalpha and TCRbeta cDNA libraries were constructed by 5'RACE with constant-segment primers, with sample barcodes and unique molecular identifiers being introduced. RNA was extracted from every sample with Trizol reagent. The libraries were amplified in two PCR steps, and the second step added a second sample barcode and Illumina TruSeq adapters. Libraries were sequenced on an Illumina NovaSeq with 2 x 150 bp paired-end reads. As for the authors' bioinformatics: The reads were demultiplexed and collapsed into UMI-guided consensus sequences using migec v1.2.7. Using mixcr v2.1.11, UMI consensuses were aligned to TRA and TRB V and J templates and then assembled into clonotypes. Expanded or contracted clonotypes were those called significant by both edgeR and NoisET, with noise models trained on biological replicates. For edgeR calls, a false discovery rate-adjusted p below 0.01 and a log2 fold-change threshold of 1 were applied. As an exploratory analysis of dynamics, PCA with hierarchical clustering was applied to max-normalized trajectories of the 1000 most abundant clonotypes. Separately sequenced CD4+ and CD8+ repertoires were used to assign a CD4 or CD8 phenotype to each responding clone. TCRdb trimmed public reads at Q25 via fastp, called clones via MiXCR and kept in-frame beta chains. One record per CDR3 amino acid sequence lists the most common genes and DNA. TCRdb's processing, not the authors' own work, is the source of the V and J calls. This sample lists a few hundred thousand distinct CDR3 sequences; 20% to 25% were detected once. In total, the top ten clones hold over 20% of the sample.

Taken from cysteine to phenylalanine, the CDR3 has 17 residues. Here the CDR3 DNA is all that survives: 51 bases in frame from base 1. V and J are truncated by 3 bases and 0 bases respectively, leaving an intervening sequence of 15 bases. The germline V gene yields SGHTA for CDR1 and FQGNSA for CDR2. PBMCs were isolated by Ficoll-Paque density gradient centrifugation. Source material: PBMCs or a T cell subset sorted from them (not recorded which). The receptor was isolated from a man aged 18 to 29 who had mild COVID-19 (a few samples of this study predate the infection). The sample titles of this study are shuffled in the database, so cell type and time point are left out; the donor was told from shared clones. Recombination linked TRBV7-2 to TRBJ1-5; too little of a D gene remains to name it. DNA sequence: TGTGCCAGCAGCTTCAGGTCCCTCTCCCATAGCAATCAGCCCCAGCATTTT. This sequence encodes CASSFRSLSHSNQPQHF.